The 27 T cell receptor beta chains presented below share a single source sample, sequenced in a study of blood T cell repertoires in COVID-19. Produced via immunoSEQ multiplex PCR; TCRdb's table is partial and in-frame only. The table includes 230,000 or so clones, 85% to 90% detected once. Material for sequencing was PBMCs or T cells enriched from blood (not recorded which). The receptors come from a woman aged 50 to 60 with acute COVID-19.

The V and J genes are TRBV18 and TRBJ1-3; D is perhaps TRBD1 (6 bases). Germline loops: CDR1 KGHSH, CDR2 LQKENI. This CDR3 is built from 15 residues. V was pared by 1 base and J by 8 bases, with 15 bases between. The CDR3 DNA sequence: TGTGCCAGCTCACCACGGACAGCCCTAGGAGACACCATATATTTT. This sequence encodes CASSPRTALGDTIYF. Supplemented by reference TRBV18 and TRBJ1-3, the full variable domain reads NAGVMQNPRHLVRRRGQEARLRCSPMKGHSHVYWYRQLPEEGLKFMVYLQKENIIDESGMPKERFSAEFPKEGPSILRIQQVVRGDSAAYFCASSPRTALGDTIYFGEGSWLTVV.

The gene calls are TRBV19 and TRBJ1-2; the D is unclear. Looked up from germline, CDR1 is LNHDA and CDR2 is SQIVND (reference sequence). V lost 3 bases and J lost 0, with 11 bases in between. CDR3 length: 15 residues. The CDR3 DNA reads TGTGCCAGTAGTATGGGCCCTATTTCTAACTATGGCTACACCTTC. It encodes CASSMGPISNYGYTF.

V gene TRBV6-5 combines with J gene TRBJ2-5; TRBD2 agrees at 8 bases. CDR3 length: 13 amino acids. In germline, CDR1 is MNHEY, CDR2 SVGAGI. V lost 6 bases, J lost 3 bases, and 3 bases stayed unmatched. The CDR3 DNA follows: TGTGCCAGCAGCGTAGCGGGAAAAGAGACCCAGTACTTC. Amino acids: CASSVAGKETQYF.

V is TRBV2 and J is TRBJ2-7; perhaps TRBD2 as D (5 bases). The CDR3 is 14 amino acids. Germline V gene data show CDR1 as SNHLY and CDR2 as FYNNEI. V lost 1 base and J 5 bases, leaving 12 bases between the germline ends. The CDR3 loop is CASSEVPGVHEQYF. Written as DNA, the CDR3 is TGTGCCAGCAGTGAAGTCCCCGGGGTCCACGAGCAGTACTTC.

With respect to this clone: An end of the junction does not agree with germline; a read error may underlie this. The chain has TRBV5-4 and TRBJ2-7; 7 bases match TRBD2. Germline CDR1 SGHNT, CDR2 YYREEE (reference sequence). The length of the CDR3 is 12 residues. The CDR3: CASSLAWGTTVF. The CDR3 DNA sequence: TGTGCCAGCAGCTTGGCCTGGGGGACTACCGTATTC.

The DNA of the CDR3 is TGTGCCACCAGTGATTCCCAGGGGTTCGGCAGCACCGGGGAGCTGTTTTTT. It translates to CATSDSQGFGSTGELFF. The chain carries TRBV24-1 and TRBJ2-2, with D possibly TRBD1 on 6 matching bases. V gave up 2 bases and J gave up 4 bases, with 16 bases separating them. Germline-derived CDR1 and CDR2 are KGHDR and SFDVKD. This CDR3 contains 17 residues.

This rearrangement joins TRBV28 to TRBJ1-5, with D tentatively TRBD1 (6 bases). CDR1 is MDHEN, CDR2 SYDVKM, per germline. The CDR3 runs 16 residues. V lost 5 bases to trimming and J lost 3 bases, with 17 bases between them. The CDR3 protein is CASSPLRGGPNQPQHF. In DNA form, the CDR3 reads TGTGCCAGCAGTCCCCTCCGCGGGGGCCCCAATCAGCCCCAGCATTTT.

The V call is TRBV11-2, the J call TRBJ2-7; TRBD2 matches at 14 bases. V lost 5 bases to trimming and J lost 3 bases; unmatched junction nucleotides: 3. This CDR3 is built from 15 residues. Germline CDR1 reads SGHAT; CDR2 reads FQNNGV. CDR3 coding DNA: TGTGCCAGCAGCCAGGGACTAGCGGGAGTCTACGAGCAGTACTTC. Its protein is CASSQGLAGVYEQYF.

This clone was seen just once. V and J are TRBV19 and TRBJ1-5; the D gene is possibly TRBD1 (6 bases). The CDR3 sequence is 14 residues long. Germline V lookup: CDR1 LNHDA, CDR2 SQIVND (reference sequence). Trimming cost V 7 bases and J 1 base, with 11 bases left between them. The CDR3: CASNTGQSNQPQHF. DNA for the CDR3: TGTGCCAGTAATACAGGGCAAAGCAATCAGCCCCAGCATTTT.

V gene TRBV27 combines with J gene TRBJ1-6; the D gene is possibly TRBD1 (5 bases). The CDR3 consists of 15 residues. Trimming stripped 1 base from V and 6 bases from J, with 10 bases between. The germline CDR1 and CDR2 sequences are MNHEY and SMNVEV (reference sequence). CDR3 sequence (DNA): TGTGCCAGCAGTTTATGGGGCCAGTCTAATTCACCCCTCCACTTT. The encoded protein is CASSLWGQSNSPLHF.

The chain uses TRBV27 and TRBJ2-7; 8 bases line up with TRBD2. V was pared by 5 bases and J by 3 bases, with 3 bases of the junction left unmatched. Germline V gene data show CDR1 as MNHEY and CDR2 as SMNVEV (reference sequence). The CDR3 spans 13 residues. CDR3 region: CASSAAGGYEQYF. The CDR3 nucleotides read TGTGCCAGCAGTGCCGCGGGGGGCTACGAGCAGTACTTC.

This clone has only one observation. Here the CDR3 DNA reads TGTGCCAGCAGTCCTTCCCCGACTAGCGGGAGATGGGAGCAGTTCTTC. Amino acids: CASSPSPTSGRWEQFF. The J gene is TRBJ2-1, the V gene TRBV27; 12 bases are a match to TRBD2. Trimming at V came to 5 bases and at J to 10 bases, leaving 12 bases not matched to a gene. Germline V gene sequence: CDR1 MNHEY, CDR2 SMNVEV (reference sequence). This CDR3 is built from 16 residues.

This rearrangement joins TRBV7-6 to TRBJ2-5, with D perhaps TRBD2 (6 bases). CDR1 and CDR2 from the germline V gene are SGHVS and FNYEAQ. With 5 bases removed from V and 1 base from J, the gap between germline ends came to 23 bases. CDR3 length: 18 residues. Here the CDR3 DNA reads TGTGCCAGCAGCCCCAGAGGGCCAGCGGGCCCCTCCCAAGAGACCCAGTACTTC. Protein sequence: CASSPRGPAGPSQETQYF.

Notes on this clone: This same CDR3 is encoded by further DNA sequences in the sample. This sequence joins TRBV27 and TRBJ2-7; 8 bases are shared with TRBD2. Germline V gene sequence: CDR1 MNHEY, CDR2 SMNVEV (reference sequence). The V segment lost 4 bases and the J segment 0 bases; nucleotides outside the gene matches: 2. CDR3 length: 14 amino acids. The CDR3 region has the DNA TGTGCCAGCAGTTCAGGACTAGCCTCCTACGAGCAGTACTTC. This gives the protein CASSSGLASYEQYF.

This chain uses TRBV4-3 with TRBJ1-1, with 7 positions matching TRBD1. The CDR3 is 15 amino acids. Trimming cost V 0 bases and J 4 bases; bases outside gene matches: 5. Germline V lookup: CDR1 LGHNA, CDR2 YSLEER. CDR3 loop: CASSQDEGAITEAFF. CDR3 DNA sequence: TGCGCCAGCAGCCAAGACGAGGGGGCAATCACTGAAGCTTTCTTT.

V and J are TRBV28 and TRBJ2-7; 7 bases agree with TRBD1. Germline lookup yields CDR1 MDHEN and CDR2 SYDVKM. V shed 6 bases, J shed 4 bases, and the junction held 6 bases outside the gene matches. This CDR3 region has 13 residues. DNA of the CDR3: TGTGCCAGCAGGAAAACAGGGGCTTACGAGCAGTACTTC. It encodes CASRKTGAYEQYF.

CDR3 DNA sequence: TGTGCCAGCAGACCGGGACTAGCGGGCCGCGGGGAGCTGTTTTTT. Translation: CASRPGLAGRGELFF. The genes are TRBV6-6 and TRBJ2-2; 12 bases match TRBD2. Germline CDR1 MNHNY, CDR2 SVGAGI (reference sequence). J was trimmed by 7 bases and V by 6 bases; bases with no gene match: 6. This CDR3 has 15 amino acids.

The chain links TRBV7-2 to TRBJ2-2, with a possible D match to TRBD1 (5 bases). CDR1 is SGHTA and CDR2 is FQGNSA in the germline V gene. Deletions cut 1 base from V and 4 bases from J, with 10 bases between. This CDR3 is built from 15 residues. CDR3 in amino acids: CASSLVSGLTGELFF. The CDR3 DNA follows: TGTGCCAGCAGCTTAGTATCAGGGCTCACCGGGGAGCTGTTTTTT.

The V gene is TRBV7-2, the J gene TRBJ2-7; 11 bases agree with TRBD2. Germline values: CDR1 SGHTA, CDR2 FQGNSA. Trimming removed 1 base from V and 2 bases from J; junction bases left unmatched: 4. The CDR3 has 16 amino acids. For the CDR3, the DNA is TGTGCCAGCAGCTTAGTAGCGGGAGGGCCGGCCTACGAGCAGTACTTC. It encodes CASSLVAGGPAYEQYF.

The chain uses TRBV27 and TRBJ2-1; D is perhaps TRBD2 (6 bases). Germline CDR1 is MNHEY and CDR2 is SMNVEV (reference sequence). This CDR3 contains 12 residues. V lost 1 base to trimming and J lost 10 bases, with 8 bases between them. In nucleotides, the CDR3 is TGTGCCAGCAGTTTATGGGGGGAGGAGCAGTTCTTC. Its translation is CASSLWGEEQFF.

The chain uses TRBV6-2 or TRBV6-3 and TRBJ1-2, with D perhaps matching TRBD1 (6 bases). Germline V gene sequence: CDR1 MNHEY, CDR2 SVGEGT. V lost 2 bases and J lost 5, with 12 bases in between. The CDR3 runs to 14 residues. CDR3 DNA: TGTGCCAGCAGTTACAAGACAGGAACTTATGGCTACACCTTC. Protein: CASSYKTGTYGYTF.

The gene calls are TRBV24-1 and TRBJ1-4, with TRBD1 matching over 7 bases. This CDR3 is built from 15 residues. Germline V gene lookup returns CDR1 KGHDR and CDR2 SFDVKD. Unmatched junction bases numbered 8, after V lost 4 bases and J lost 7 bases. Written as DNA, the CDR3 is TGTGCCACCAGTGACCTTGACAGGGTGAGTGAAAAACTGTTTTTT. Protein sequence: CATSDLDRVSEKLFF.

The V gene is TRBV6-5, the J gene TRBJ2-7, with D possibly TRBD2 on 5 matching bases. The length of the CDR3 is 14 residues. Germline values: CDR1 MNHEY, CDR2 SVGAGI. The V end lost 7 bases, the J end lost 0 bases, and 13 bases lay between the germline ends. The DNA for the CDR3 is TGTGCCAGCACCCCCAGCGGAAGCTCCTACGAGCAGTACTTC. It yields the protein CASTPSGSSYEQYF.

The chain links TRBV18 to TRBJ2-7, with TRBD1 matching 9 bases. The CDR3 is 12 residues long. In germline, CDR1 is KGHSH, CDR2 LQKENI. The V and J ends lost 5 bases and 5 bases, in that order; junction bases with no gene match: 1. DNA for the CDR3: TGTGCCAGCTCAAGGGACAGGGACGAGCAGTACTTC. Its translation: CASSRDRDEQYF.

CDR3 sequence (DNA): TGTGCCTGGAGTGTGAGCTATGGCTACACCTTC. Its protein product is CAWSVSYGYTF. The chain carries TRBV30 and TRBJ1-2; no clear D gene. The CDR3 is made up of 11 amino acids. Germline CDR1 and CDR2: GTSNPN and SVGIG (reference sequence). Trimming cost V 0 bases and J 4 bases, with 3 bases left between them.

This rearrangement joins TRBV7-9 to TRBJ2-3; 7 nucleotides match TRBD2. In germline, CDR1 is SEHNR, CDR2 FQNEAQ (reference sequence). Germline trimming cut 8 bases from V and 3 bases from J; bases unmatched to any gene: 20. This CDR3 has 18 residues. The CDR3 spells CASSSRGVAGERTDTQYF. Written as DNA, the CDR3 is TGTGCCAGCTCCTCACGGGGGGTGGCGGGAGAAAGGACAGATACGCAGTATTTT.

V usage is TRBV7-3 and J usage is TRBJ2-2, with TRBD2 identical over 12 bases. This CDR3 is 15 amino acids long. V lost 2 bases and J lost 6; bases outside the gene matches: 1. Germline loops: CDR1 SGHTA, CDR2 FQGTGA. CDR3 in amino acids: CASSLASGRAGELFF. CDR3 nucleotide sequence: TGTGCCAGCAGCTTAGCTAGCGGGAGGGCCGGGGAGCTGTTTTTT. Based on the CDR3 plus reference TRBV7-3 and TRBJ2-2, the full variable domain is GAGVSQTPSNKVTEKGKYVELRCDPISGHTALYWYRQSLGQGPEFLIYFQGTGAADDSGLPNDRFFAVRPEGSVSTLKIQRTERGDSAVYLCASSLASGRAGELFFGEGSRLTVL.